These 6 T cell receptor beta chains share one sample of origin, sequenced in a study of T cell repertoires in cytomegalovirus infection. TCRdb recomputed calls from the reads with MiXCR, one row per CDR3 protein. This sample yields under 850,000 distinct CDR3 sequences, of which less than 40% are seen a single time; under 3% belongs to the top ten. Sequencing was done on a sample of PBMCs. The receptor source for this set is a human donor in good health (CMV status not recorded). Some clones in this sample may be carry-over from other donors' samples.

The chain couples TRBV6-4 to TRBJ2-1; a possible D gene is TRBD2 (5 bases). Trimming took off 6 bases at V and 1 base at J, with 13 bases between the two ends. Germline CDR1 MRHNA, CDR2 SNTAGT. There are 15 residues in the CDR3. CDR3 nucleotides: TGTGCCAGCAGCAGGCGGGTAGCTTCCTACAATGAGCAGTTCTTC. It codes for CASSRRVASYNEQFF.

This clonotype was recorded many times. In DNA, the CDR3 is TGTGCCAGCAGCTTAGCTGACAGGGGTATACCTGGGGCCAACGTCCTGACTTTC. Translation gives CASSLADRGIPGANVLTF. The gene calls are TRBV7-2 and TRBJ2-6; TRBD1 agrees at 8 bases. Germline CDR1 is SGHTA and CDR2 is FQGNSA. CDR3 size: 18 residues. V dropped 0 bases and J dropped 2; count of bases not matched to a gene: 6.

Turning to this clonotype: One end of the junction varies from germline; a read error may be responsible. This rearrangement joins TRBV7-6 to TRBJ1-4; no clear D. CDR3 length equals 16 residues. CDR1 is SGHVS and CDR2 is FNYEAQ in the germline V gene. The CDR3 nucleotides read TGTGCAAGCAGCTTAGGACTGGTCATGTGTGGTGAAAAAATGTTTTTT. Its translation is CASSLGLVMCGEKMFF. Full variable domain (remainder filled in from reference TRBV7-6 and TRBJ1-4): GAGVSQSPRYKVTKRGQDVALRCDPISGHVSLYWYRQALGQGPEFLTYFNYEAQQDKSGLPNDRFSAERPEGSISTLTIQRTEQRDSAMYRCASSLGLVMCGEKMFFGSGTQLSVL.

The chain recombines TRBV28 with TRBJ2-5; 7 bases align to TRBD1. The ends lost 8 bases at V and 5 bases at J; junction bases unmatched: 20. This CDR3 has 17 amino acids. CDR1 MDHEN and CDR2 SYDVKM come from the germline V gene. The chain's CDR3 is CASSKARGRGLMETQYF. The CDR3 DNA follows: TGTGCCAGCTCAAAGGCCCGTGGCAGGGGGTTAATGGAGACCCAGTACTTC.

The chain joins TRBV7-2 to TRBJ1-4, with a tentative D call TRBD1 (5 bases). The CDR3 runs 13 residues. With 5 bases removed from V and 12 bases from J, the gap between germline ends came to 16 bases. Germline assignment: CDR1 SGHTA and CDR2 FQGNSA. The CDR3 DNA sequence: TGTGCCAGCAGCCTAGGGAGCCGGACACAACTGTTTTTT. This encodes CASSLGSRTQLFF.

This chain joins TRBV7-9 and TRBJ1-2; D is undetermined. V lost 1 base, J lost 4 bases, and 13 bases lay in between. The CDR3 loop spans 15 amino acids. Germline V CDR1 and CDR2: SEHNR, FQNEAQ (reference sequence). The CDR3 nucleotides read TGTGCCAGCAGCTTAGTCGCCAGCCAGAGCTATGGCTACACCTTC. Protein sequence: CASSLVASQSYGYTF.